This T cell receptor (beta chain) was sequenced for a study of blood T cell repertoires in COVID-19. Study details: COVID-19 samples from acute and convalescent phases originated in the United States, Italy and Spain. T cells, B-cell-depleted T cells, or PBMCs supplied cDNA or gDNA.

V was clipped by 2 bases and J by 2 bases; unmatched bases: 2. The CDR3 is made up of 17 amino acids. Germline CDR1 and CDR2: SGHTA and FQGTGA. Authors' analysis steps: Counts of nucleated cells, estimated from reference gene primer amplification, were obtained. The repertoire was sequenced with immunoSEQ multiplex PCR; TCRdb's copy has only in-frame clones and lacks some. V and J calls plus clone size are reproduced from that table; the DNA served to infer D and trimming. The sample lists 25,000 to 35,000 clones, 90% to 95% occurring once. Those enrolled in Seattle joined during active infection and were followed longitudinally afterward.

The sample comprised peripheral blood. The rearrangement joins TRBV7-3 to TRBJ2-1; 14 nucleotides align to TRBD2. This sequence originates from a woman between 65 and 79 years old with COVID-19, enrolled during active disease. DNA for the CDR3: TGTGCCAGCAGCTTAGGACTAGCGGGAGGAACCTACAATGAGCAGTTCTTC. Residues: CASSLGLAGGTYNEQFF.